The clone carrying this T cell receptor beta chain occurred once. The target antigen is unknown. This sample stems from a study of long-term antiretroviral therapy in people with HIV. Broader study findings: The study found narrower CDR3 length ranges in HIV repertoires than in controls. Information on adherence, resistance and therapy changes was unavailable.

Survey-level immunoSEQ v3.0 assays were run. TCRdb's copy holds only in-frame clones and misses some; the assay was immunoSEQ multiplex PCR. Of around 15,000 clones listed, around 80% are singletons. Participants living with HIV all received treatment in the United States. The CDR3 contains 16 residues. Germline V CDR1 and CDR2: SGHVT, SQSDAQ. Trimming removed 5 bases from V and 6 bases from J, with 17 bases in between. The sample here was unsorted PBMCs, taken 2.1 years after starting antiretroviral therapy. This TCR derives from a man aged 40-49 years with HIV. This sequence joins TRBV7-4 and TRBJ1-6; unclear D gene. The CDR3 region is CASSPPSHSPNSPLHF. The CDR3 DNA sequence: TGTGCCAGCAGCCCTCCCTCCCACAGCCCTAATTCACCCCTCCACTTT.